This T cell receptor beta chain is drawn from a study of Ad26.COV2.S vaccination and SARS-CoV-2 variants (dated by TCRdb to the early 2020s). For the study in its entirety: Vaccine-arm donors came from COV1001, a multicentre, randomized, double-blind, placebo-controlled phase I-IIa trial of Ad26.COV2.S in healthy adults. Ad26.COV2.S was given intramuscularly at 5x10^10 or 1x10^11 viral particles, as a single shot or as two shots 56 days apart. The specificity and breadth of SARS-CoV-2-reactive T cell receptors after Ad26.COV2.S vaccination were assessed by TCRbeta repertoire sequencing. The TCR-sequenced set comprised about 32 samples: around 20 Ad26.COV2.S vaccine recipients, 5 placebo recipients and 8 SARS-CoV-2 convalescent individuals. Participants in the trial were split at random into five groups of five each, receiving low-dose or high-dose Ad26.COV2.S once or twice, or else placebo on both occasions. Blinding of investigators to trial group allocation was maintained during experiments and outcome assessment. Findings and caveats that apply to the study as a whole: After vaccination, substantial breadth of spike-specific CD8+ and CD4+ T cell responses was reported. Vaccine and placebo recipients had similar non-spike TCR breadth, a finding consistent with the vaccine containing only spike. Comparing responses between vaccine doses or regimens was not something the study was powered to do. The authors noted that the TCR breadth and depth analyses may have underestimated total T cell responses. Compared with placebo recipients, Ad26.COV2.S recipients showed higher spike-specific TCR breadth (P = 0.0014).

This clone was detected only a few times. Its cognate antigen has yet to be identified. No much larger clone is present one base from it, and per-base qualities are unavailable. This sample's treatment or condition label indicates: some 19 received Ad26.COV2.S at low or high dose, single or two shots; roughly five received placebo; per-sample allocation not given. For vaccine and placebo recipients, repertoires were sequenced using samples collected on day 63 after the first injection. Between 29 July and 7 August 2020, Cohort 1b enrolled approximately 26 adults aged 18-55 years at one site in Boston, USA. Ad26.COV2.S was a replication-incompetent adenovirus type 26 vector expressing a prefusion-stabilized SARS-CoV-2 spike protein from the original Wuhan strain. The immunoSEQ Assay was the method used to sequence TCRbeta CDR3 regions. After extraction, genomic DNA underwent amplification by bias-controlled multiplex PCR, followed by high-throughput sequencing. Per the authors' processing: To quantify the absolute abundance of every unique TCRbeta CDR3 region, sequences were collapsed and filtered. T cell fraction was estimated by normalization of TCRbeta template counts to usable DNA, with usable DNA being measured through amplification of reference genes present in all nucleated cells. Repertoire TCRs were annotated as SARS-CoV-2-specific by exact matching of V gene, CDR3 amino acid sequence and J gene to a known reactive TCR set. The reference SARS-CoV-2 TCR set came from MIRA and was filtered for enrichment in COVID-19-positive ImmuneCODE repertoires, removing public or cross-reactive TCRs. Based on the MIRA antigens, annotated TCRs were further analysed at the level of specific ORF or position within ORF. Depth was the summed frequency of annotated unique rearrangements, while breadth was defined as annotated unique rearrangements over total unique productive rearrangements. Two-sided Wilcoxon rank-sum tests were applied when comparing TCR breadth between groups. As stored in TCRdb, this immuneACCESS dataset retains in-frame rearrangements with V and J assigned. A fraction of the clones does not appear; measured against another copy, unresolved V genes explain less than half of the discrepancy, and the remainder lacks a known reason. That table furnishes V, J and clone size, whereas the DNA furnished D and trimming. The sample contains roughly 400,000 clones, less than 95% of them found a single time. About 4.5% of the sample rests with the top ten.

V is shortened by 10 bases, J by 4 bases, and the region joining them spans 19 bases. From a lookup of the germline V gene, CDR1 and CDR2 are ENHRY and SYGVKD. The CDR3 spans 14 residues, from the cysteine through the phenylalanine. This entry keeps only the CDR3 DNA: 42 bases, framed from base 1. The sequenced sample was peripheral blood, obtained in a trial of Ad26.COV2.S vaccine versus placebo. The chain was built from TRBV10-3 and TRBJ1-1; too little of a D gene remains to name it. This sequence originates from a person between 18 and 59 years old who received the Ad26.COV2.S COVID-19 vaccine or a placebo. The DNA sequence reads TGTGCCACCACCCCAGGTTACAGTGGCACTGAAGCTTTCTTT. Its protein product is CATTPGYSGTEAFF.